The source of this TCR beta chain is a study of breast tumors, draining lymph nodes, adjacent tissues. Germline V gene sequence: CDR1 MNHEY, CDR2 SMNVEV (reference sequence). The CDR3 has 15 amino acids. V was pared by 5 bases and J by 5 bases, with 16 bases between. A single record per CDR3 protein comes from TCRdb applying MiXCR to the multiplex PCR reads. The data show some 130,000 distinct CDR3 sequences, approximately 21% seen once. Axillary draining lymph nodes of breast cancer patients supplied the node samples. About this clonotype: This may be a read error, as it is one base from a much larger clone.

V gene TRBV27 combines with J gene TRBJ1-5, with D tentatively TRBD1 (5 bases). Sequencing was performed on axillary lymph node tissue. This receptor was obtained from a female donor with breast cancer. Some clones in this sample may be carry-over from other donors' samples. The DNA for the CDR3 is TGTGCCAGCAGTACAAGGGTTAAAGGGGATCAGCCCCAGCATTTT. Protein sequence: CASSTRVKGDQPQHF.